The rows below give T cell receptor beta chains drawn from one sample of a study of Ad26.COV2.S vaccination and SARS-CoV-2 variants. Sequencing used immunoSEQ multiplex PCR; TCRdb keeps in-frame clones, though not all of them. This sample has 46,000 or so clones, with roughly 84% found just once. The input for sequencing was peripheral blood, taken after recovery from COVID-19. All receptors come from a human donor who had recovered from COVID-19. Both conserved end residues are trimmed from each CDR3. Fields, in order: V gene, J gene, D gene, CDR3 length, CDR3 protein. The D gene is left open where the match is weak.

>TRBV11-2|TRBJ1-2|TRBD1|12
ASSLVQGAYGYT
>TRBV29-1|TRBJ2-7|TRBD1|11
SAGDRGTYEQY
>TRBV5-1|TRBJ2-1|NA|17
ASSWRTLSTQGPRNEQF
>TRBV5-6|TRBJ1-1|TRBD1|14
ASSNAGQGMNTEAF
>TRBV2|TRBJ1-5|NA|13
ASSDPRTVNQPQH
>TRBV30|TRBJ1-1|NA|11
ASRQYLNTEAF
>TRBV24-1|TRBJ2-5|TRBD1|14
ATSDPGQGGKETQY
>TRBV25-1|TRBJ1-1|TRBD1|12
ASKVGTDYTEAF
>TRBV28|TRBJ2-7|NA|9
ASHSGYEQY
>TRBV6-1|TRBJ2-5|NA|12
ASSEGTGRETQY
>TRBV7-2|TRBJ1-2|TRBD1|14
ASRQPGQTFNYGYT
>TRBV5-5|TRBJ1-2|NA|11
ASSLAGNYGYT
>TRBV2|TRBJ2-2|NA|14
ASSGIRPVSTGELF
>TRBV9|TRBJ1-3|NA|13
ASSARQGRENTIY
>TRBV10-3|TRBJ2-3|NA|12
AISGGRGTDTQY
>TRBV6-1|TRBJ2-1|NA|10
ASSENANEQF
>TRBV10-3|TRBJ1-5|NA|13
AISEPDFSNQPQH
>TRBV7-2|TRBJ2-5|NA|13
ASSYNRGQGETQY
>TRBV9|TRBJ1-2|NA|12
ASSQTEGGYGYT
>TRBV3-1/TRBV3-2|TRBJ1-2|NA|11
ASSQSLTGGYT
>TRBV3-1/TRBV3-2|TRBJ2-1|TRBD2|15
ASSPTPTSGGANEQF
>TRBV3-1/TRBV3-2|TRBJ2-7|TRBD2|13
ASRSETSGSYEQY
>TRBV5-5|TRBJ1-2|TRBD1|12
ASRPGTGSYGYT
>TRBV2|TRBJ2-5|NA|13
ASKRTRGFEETQY
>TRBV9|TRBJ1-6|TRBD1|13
ASSVLTGGLAPLH
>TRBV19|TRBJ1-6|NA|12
ASSIGGYNSPLH
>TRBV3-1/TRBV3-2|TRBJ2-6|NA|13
ASSREGYGANVLT
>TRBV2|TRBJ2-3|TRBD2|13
ASTLGLAATDTQY
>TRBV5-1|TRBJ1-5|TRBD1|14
ASSLAGTGGGQPQH
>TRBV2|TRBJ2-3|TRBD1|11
ADRTGGGETQY
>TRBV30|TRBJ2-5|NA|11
AWSVGQIETQY
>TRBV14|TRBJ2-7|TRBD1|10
ASSGQVYEQY
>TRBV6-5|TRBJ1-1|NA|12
ASSYLAGDTEAF
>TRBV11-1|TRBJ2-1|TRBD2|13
ASRGGTSGLNEQF
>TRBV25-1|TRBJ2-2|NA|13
ASSEFTGNVGELF
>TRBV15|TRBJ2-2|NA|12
ATSREGNTGELF
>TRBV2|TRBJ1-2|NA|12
ASSEEGGYYGYT
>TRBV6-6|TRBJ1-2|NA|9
ASRRTEGYT
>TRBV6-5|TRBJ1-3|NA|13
ASSRDPSSGNTIY
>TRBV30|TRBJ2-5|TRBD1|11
AWGQGAAETQY
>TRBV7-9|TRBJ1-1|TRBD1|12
ASSLTGGQTEAF
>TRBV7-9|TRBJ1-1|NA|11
ASSLALGTEAF
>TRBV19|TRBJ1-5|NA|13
ASSRRQDDYQPQH
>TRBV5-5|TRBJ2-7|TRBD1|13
ASSLNAGQGHEQY
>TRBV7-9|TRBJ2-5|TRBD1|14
ASSVRGTGAKETQY
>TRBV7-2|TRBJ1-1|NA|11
ASSLQPNTEAF
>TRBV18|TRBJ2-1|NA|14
ASSPPKPGSYNEQF
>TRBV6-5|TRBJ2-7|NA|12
ASRAWQAVYEQY
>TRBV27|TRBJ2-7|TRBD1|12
ASRQWDSSYEQY
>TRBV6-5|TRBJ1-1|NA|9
ASSSDTEAF
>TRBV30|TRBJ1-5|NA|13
AWSVMTDSNQPQH
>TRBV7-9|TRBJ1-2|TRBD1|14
ASIPLSGGAGYGYT
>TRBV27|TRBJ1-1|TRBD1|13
ATNKRTGGFTEAF
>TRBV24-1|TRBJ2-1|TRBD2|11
ATLSSGDNEQF
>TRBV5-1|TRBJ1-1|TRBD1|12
ASSSGQGNTEAF
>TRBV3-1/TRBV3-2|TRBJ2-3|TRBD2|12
ASSPGLDNWAQY